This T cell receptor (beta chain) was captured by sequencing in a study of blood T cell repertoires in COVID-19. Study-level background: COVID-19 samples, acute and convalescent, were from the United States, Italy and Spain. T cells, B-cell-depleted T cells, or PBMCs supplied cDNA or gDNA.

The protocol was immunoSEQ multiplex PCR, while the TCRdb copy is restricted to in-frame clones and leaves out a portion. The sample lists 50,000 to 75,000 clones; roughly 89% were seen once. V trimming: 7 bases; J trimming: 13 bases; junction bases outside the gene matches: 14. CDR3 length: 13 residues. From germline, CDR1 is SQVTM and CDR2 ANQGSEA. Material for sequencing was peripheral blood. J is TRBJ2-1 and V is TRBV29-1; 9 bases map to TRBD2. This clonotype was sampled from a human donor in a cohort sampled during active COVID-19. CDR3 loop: CSGGGRGPKPQFF. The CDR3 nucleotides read TGCAGCGGGGGCGGGAGGGGCCCGAAGCCCCAGTTCTTC.